This T cell receptor (beta chain) derives from a study of blood T cell repertoires in COVID-19. Study background: From the United States, Italy and Spain came samples of acute and convalescent COVID-19. From T cells, B-cell-depleted T cells, or PBMCs came the material, which was cDNA or gDNA.

Authors' data handling: From reference gene primer amplification, estimates of nucleated cell counts were derived. Profiled with immunoSEQ multiplex PCR; TCRdb holds only in-frame clones, not every one. V, J and clone size derive from that table, while D and trimming were established from the DNA sequence. The sample lists more than 35,000 clones; over 75% were seen once. Input material: peripheral blood. The sequence was obtained from a man between 60 and 70 years old with active COVID-19.

CDR3 DNA sequence: TGTGCCAGCAGCCCACGAGGGACAGCGAACACCGGGGAGCTGTTTTTT. Amino acids: CASSPRGTANTGELFF. The rearrangement joins TRBV7-3 to TRBJ2-2; 7 nucleotides agree with TRBD1. Germline CDR1 SGHTA, CDR2 FQGTGA. The CDR3 covers 16 residues. The trim removed 5 bases at V and 0 bases at J, leaving 6 bases unmatched.